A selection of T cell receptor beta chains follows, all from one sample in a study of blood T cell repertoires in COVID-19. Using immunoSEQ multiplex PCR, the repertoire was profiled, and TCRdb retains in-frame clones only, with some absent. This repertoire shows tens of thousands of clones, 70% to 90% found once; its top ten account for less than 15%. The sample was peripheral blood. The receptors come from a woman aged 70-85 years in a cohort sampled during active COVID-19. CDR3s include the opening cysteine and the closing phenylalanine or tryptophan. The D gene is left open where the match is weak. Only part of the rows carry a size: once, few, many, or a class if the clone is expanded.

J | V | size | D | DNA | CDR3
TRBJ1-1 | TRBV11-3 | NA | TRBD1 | TGTGCCAGCAGCCTAGGGGGACAGCTGAACACTGAAGCTTTCTTT | CASSLGGQLNTEAFF
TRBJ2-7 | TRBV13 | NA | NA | TGTGCCAGCAGCTTAGCCCAGGGCTACGAGCAGTACTTC | CASSLAQGYEQYF
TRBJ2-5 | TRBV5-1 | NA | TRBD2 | TGCGCCAGCAGCTTGGGACTAGCGGAGGGGGAGACCCAGTACTTC | CASSLGLAEGETQYF
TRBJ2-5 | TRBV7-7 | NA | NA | TGTGCTAGCAGCTTAGGGGCAGGGATCGGTAGAGAGACCCAGTACTTC | CASSLGAGIGRETQYF
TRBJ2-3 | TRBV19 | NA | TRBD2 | TGTGCCAGTAGTATAACAACTAGCGGCACAGATACGCAGTATTTT | CASSITTSGTDTQYF
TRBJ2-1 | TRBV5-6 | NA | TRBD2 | TGTGCCAGCAGCTTAAGACTAGCGGGGGCCAATGAGCAGTTCTTC | CASSLRLAGANEQFF
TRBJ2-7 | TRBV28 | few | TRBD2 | TGTGCCAGCAGCCCCCTTGGCGGGAGGGAGTGGATGGGCCCCTACGAGCAGTACTTC | CASSPLGGREWMGPYEQYF
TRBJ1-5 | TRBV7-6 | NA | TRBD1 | TGTGCCAGCAGCTTATCCCCACAGGGGGACAATCAGCCCCAGCATTTT | CASSLSPQGDNQPQHF
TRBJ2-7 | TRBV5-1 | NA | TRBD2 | TGCGCCAGCAGCTTGGAGGGCGGGAGCATTCCCTACGAGCAGTACTTC | CASSLEGGSIPYEQYF
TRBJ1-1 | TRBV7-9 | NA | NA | TGTGCCAGCAGCCCGATCGCGGACACTGAAGCTTTCTTT | CASSPIADTEAFF
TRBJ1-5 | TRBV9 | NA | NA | TGTGCCAGCAGCGTAGGACTCGGGGGCAATCAGCCCCAGCATTTT | CASSVGLGGNQPQHF
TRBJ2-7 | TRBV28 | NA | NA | TGTGCCAGCAGCTCTGACAGGGAGGCCTACGAGCAGTACTTC | CASSSDREAYEQYF
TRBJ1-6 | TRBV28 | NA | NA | TGTGCCAGCAGCTCCAATTCACCCCTCCACTTT | CASSSNSPLHF
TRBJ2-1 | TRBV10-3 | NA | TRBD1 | TGTGCCATCTCTCCCGGTGGGCCAGGGGGAAACAATGAGCAGTTCTTC | CAISPGGPGGNNEQFF
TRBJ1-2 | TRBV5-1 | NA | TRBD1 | TGCGCCAGCAGCCCCCAGGGGGCGCCCTATGGCTACACCTTC | CASSPQGAPYGYTF
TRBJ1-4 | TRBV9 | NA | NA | TGTGCCAGCAGCGCCTCAGACAGGACGAATGAAAAACTGTTTTTT | CASSASDRTNEKLFF
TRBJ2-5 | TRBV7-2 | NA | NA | TGTGCCAGCAGCTACTACCAGACCCAAGAGACCCAGTACTTC | CASSYYQTQETQYF
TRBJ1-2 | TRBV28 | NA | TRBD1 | TGTGCCAGCAGTTGGGGACAGGAAAGCTATGGCTACACCTTC | CASSWGQESYGYTF
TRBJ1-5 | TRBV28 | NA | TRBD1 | TGTGCCAGCAGCCGAGGACAGGGAGATCAGCCCCAGCATTTT | CASSRGQGDQPQHF
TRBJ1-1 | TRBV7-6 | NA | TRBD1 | TGTGCCAGCAGCTTAGGGAGGGACAGTGAAGCTTTCTTT | CASSLGRDSEAFF
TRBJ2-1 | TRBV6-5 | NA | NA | TGTGCCAGCACCTTAACAGGCTACAATGAGCAGTTCTTC | CASTLTGYNEQFF
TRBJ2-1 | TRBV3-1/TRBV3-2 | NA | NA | TGTGCCAGCAGCCAAGGAGTACGCCTTTCCTACAATGAGCAGTTCTTC | CASSQGVRLSYNEQFF
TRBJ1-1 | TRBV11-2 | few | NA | TGTGCCAGCAGCTTATATCAGGGGAACACTGAAGCTTTCTTT | CASSLYQGNTEAFF
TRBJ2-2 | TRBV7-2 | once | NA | TGTGCCAGCAGCTTAGATCGTTTAGGGCGGGGAAACACCGGGGAGCTGTTTTTT | CASSLDRLGRGNTGELFF
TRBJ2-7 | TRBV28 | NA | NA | TGTGCCAGCAGTTTCACCACTTACGAGCAGTACTTC | CASSFTTYEQYF
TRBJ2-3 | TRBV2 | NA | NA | TGTGCCAGCAGTGAAGGGCTTAGCACAGATACGCAGTATTTT | CASSEGLSTDTQYF
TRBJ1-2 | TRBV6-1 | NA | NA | TGTGCCAGCAGTGAAGGGGGGGTCTGGGGCTACACCTTC | CASSEGGVWGYTF
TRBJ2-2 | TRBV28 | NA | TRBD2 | TGTGCCAGCAGTTTTGCGGGGGAGGGAAAGCGGGAGCTGTTTTTT | CASSFAGEGKRELFF
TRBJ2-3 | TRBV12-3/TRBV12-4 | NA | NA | TGTGCCAGCAGTCTCCTAGCAACAGATACGCAGTATTTT | CASSLLATDTQYF